The 3 T cell receptor beta chains reported below all come from one sample, sequenced in a study of cytomegalovirus exposure and HLA in healthy donors. 60 Vbeta and 13 Jbeta primers were used in PCR. This table comes from immunoSEQ multiplex PCR, and its TCRdb copy is limited to in-frame clones, with some not included. The sample lists more than 80,000 clones; 60% to 80% were seen once. Sequencing was done on a sample of PBMCs. The origin of the receptors is a man in his forties in good health and CMV-seronegative.

With regard to this clone: At one boundary the junction diverges from the germline segment, which might be a read error. This rearrangement joins TRBV7-8 to TRBJ1-2, with TRBD1 matching 11 bases. The CDR3 is 15 amino acids. In germline, CDR1 is SGHVS, CDR2 FQNEAQ. The CDR3: CASGLGTGGAYGYTF. The CDR3 DNA sequence: TGTGCCAGCGGCTTAGGGACAGGGGGGGCCTATGGCTACACCTTC.

The gene calls are TRBV7-3 and TRBJ1-3; 11 positions match TRBD1. Germline trimming cut 5 bases from V and 2 bases from J; bases unmatched to any gene: 8. CDR1 is SGHTA, CDR2 FQGTGA, per germline. The CDR3 sequence is 17 residues long. The CDR3 sequence: CASSPRGQGAAGNTIYF. The CDR3 coding sequence is TGTGCCAGCAGCCCCCGAGGACAGGGGGCGGCTGGAAACACCATATATTTT.

This rearrangement joins TRBV7-3 to TRBJ2-7; 8 bases are shared with TRBD2. The germline V gene has CDR1 SGHTA and CDR2 FQGTGA. With 1 base clipped from V and 0 bases from J, the junction kept 2 bases outside the gene matches. The CDR3 loop spans 15 amino acids. This CDR3 reads CASSLSGGSSYEQYF. CDR3 in DNA: TGTGCCAGCAGCTTAAGCGGGGGGAGCTCCTACGAGCAGTACTTC.